Presented here are 25 T cell receptor beta chains from one specimen sequenced in a study of shared clonotypes between healthy human individuals (TCRdb year 2020). The library was generated by the immunoSEQ multiplex PCR assay. TCRdb obtained this table from immuneACCESS and retained in-frame rearrangements with V and J assigned. These tables miss some clones; where compared with another copy, unresolved V genes account for less than half of the shortfall, and the remainder is unexplained. Recorded for this sample are around 350,000 clones; roughly 80% of them occurred a single time. Of the sample, more than 9% is held by the ten largest clones. The sample consisted of memory CD4+ T cells sorted from blood. This sample's cell subset or site label indicates: CD45RA-negative fraction. The receptors originated from a man in his thirties or forties in good health.

V usage is TRBV5-6 and J usage is TRBJ2-3, with 12 bases lining up with TRBD2. The CDR3 loop spans 15 amino acids. V was clipped by 1 base and J by 4 bases; unmatched bases: 1. Germline CDR1 SGHDT, CDR2 YYEEEE. The CDR3 loop reads CASSLRTSGADTQYF. Here the CDR3 DNA reads TGTGCCAGCAGCTTGAGGACTAGCGGGGCAGATACGCAGTATTTT.

This clone has just one count. V gene TRBV6-5 combines with J gene TRBJ2-7; a weak D match, TRBD1 (9 bases). Germline loops: CDR1 MNHEY, CDR2 SVGAGI. Trimming took off 7 bases at V and 2 bases at J, with 18 bases between the two ends. The CDR3 loop spans 15 amino acids. As DNA, the CDR3 is TGTGCCAGCATCCCGGGGGGGACAGGGCCCTACGAGCAGTACTTC. It encodes CASIPGGTGPYEQYF.

The chain uses TRBV18 and TRBJ2-5, with TRBD1 identical over 8 bases. The V gene end was trimmed by 3 bases and the J gene end by 3 bases; junction bases not matched to a gene: 9. Germline V lookup: CDR1 KGHSH, CDR2 LQKENI. The CDR3 length is 16 residues. The CDR3 DNA sequence: TGTGCCAGCTCACCCGACAGGGGAATTGGTGAAGAGACCCAGTACTTC. As protein: CASSPDRGIGEETQYF. Using reference TRBV18 and TRBJ2-5 for the parts outside the CDR3, the full variable domain is NAGVMQNPRHLVRRRGQEARLRCSPMKGHSHVYWYRQLPEEGLKFMVYLQKENIIDESGMPKERFSAEFPKEGPSILRIQQVVRGDSAAYFCASSPDRGIGEETQYFGPGTRLLVL.

This clone showed up just a few times. The chain is built from TRBV27 and TRBJ1-4; no definite D call. The germline CDR1 and CDR2 sequences are MNHEY and SMNVEV (reference sequence). V was trimmed by 6 bases and J by 8 bases, leaving 7 bases between them. This CDR3 comprises 11 residues. CDR3 sequence: CASRLGEKLFF. CDR3 in DNA: TGTGCCAGCAGATTGGGGGAAAAACTGTTTTTT.

The chain has TRBV28 and TRBJ1-3; the D is unclear. Trimming shortened V by 5 bases and J by 0 bases, and 11 bases separated the two germline ends. Germline lookup yields CDR1 MDHEN and CDR2 SYDVKM. The CDR3 runs 15 residues. This CDR3 reads CASSPPQLSGNTIYF. DNA of the CDR3: TGTGCCAGCAGTCCTCCCCAGCTCTCTGGAAACACCATATATTTT.

The J gene is TRBJ2-2, the V gene TRBV28; D may be TRBD1 or TRBD2 (7 bases each). Germline CDR1 is MDHEN and CDR2 is SYDVKM. The CDR3 runs to 16 residues. The V end was cut by 5 bases, the J end by 3 bases, with 16 bases between. The CDR3 nucleotides read TGTGCCAGCAGTCCCACGACAGGGAGGGACACCGGGGAGCTGTTTTTT. Translating it yields CASSPTTGRDTGELFF.

CDR3 in DNA: TGTGCCAGCAGTTACAGCGGGACAGCAGGCTACACCTTC. Translation gives CASSYSGTAGYTF. The rearrangement joins TRBV6-5 to TRBJ1-2; 7 bases are shared with TRBD1. Germline trimming cut 2 bases from V and 8 bases from J; bases unmatched to any gene: 5. This CDR3 has 13 amino acids. Looked up from germline, CDR1 is MNHEY and CDR2 is SVGAGI.

J is TRBJ1-1 and V is TRBV10-2, with TRBD1 as a possible D gene (5 bases). V was pared by 3 bases and J by 7 bases, with 9 bases between. This CDR3 is 12 amino acids long. CDR1 and CDR2 from the germline V gene are WSHSY and SAAADI. The CDR3 DNA reads TGCGCCAGCAGTGATGGGGGGAATGAAGCTTTCTTT. Amino acids: CASSDGGNEAFF.

V gene TRBV11-3 combines with J gene TRBJ2-7; TRBD1 agrees at 10 bases. The V gene end was trimmed by 3 bases and the J gene end by 6 bases; junction bases not matched to a gene: 8. Germline assignment: CDR1 SGHNT and CDR2 YENEEA. This CDR3 contains 15 residues. CDR3 in amino acids: CASSFTGTGASEQYF. CDR3 coding DNA: TGTGCCAGCAGCTTTACCGGGACAGGGGCATCCGAGCAGTACTTC.

The chain carries TRBV4-2 and TRBJ2-1; D may match TRBD1 or TRBD2 (5 bases each). The CDR3 consists of 15 residues. The V gene's germline CDR1 is LGHNA and CDR2 YNFKEQ. Between the trimmed V and J ends, which lost 4 bases and 0 bases, there was a span of 10 bases. The CDR3 reads CASSPRGDSYNEQFF. CDR3 DNA sequence: TGTGCCAGCAGCCCTAGGGGAGACTCCTACAATGAGCAGTTCTTC.

This clone was picked up a small number of times. The same CDR3 also results from other DNA sequences found in this sample. V gene TRBV5-8 combines with J gene TRBJ1-5, with D uncertain. V lost 0 bases and J lost 3, with 7 bases in between. The CDR3 consists of 14 residues. Germline V gene data show CDR1 as SGHTS and CDR2 as YDEGEE. The CDR3 nucleotides read TGTGCCAGCAGCTTGGGACGGCACAATCAGCCCCAGCATTTT. It encodes CASSLGRHNQPQHF.

The chain links TRBV7-6 to TRBJ2-2; perhaps TRBD2 as D (5 bases). The V gene lost 5 bases and the J gene lost 0 bases, with 13 bases spanning the gap. Germline CDR1 SGHVS, CDR2 FNYEAQ. CDR3 length: 16 residues. This CDR3 reads CASSTLSGANTGELFF. The CDR3 bases are TGTGCCAGCAGCACCCTCTCCGGGGCGAACACCGGGGAGCTGTTTTTT.

The chain links TRBV5-1 to TRBJ2-7; no reliable D call. V lost 3 bases, J lost 0 bases, and 10 bases lay in between. Germline V gives CDR1 SGHRS, CDR2 YFSETQ. The CDR3 runs to 14 residues. The CDR3 here is CASSSAVPSYEQYF. The CDR3 DNA follows: TGCGCCAGCAGCTCTGCGGTACCCTCCTACGAGCAGTACTTC. Full variable domain (missing parts from reference TRBV5-1 and TRBJ2-7): KAGVTQTPRYLIKTRGQQVTLSCSPISGHRSVSWYQQTPGQGLQFLFEYFSETQRNKGNFPGRFSGRQFSNSRSEMNVSTLELGDSALYLCASSSAVPSYEQYFGPGTRLTVT.

The chain employs TRBV10-1 and TRBJ2-1; TRBD2 matches at 8 bases. The J segment lost 9 bases and the V segment lost 4 bases, leaving 8 bases of the junction unmatched. Germline V gene data show CDR1 as WNHNN and CDR2 as SYGVQD (reference sequence). CDR3 length: 14 amino acids. DNA for the CDR3: TGCGCCAGCAGTGCGGCTAGCGGGTTGGGTGAGCAGTTCTTC. Translation: CASSAASGLGEQFF.

This sequence joins TRBV18 and TRBJ1-1, with D perhaps matching TRBD1 (5 bases). In germline, CDR1 is KGHSH, CDR2 LQKENI. The CDR3 consists of 13 residues. V shed 8 bases and J shed 0 bases, with 10 bases lying between them. The CDR3 loop reads CASQEDMNTEAFF. The CDR3, as DNA: TGTGCCAGCCAAGAGGACATGAACACTGAAGCTTTCTTT.

This clone was seen only a few times. The chain joins TRBV19 to TRBJ2-1; TRBD2 aligns across 10 bases. Germline CDR1 is LNHDA and CDR2 is SQIVND (reference sequence). The V segment lost 6 bases and the J segment 4 bases; nucleotides outside the gene matches: 15. This CDR3 region has 18 residues. The DNA for the CDR3 is TGTGCCAGTAGACCACCCCGGCGCAGAGCGGGAGGGTACAATGAGCAGTTCTTC. Protein: CASRPPRRRAGGYNEQFF.

This clone was counted once. J is TRBJ1-2 and V is TRBV11-2; D gene ambiguous. V was cut by 5 bases and J by 4 bases, with 17 bases left in between. Germline V gene sequence: CDR1 SGHAT, CDR2 FQNNGV. This CDR3 region has 15 residues. The CDR3 coding sequence is TGTGCCAGCAGCCAGAGCGGCGGAGGTCTCTATGGCTACACCTTC. Its protein is CASSQSGGGLYGYTF.

V and J are TRBV18 and TRBJ2-3, with 10 bases matching TRBD1. With 1 base clipped from V and 6 bases from J, the junction kept 4 bases outside the gene matches. This CDR3 has 15 amino acids. The germline V gene encodes CDR1 KGHSH and CDR2 LQKENI. The CDR3 protein is CASSPLGQGEDTQYF. CDR3 in DNA: TGTGCCAGCTCACCACTCGGACAGGGGGAGGATACGCAGTATTTT.

J is TRBJ1-5 and V is TRBV28; D call uncertain. The CDR3 is 13 residues long. Germline CDR1 and CDR2: MDHEN and SYDVKM. Trimming removed 6 bases from V and 4 bases from J, with 10 bases in between. CDR3 amino acids: CASRDGMNQPQHF. DNA of the CDR3: TGTGCCAGCAGAGACGGAATGAATCAGCCCCAGCATTTT.

This chain joins TRBV18 and TRBJ2-5; maybe TRBD2 (6 bases). The ends were cut back, 6 bases at V and 6 bases at J, with 20 bases in the middle. The CDR3 is 15 residues long. Germline CDR1 KGHSH, CDR2 LQKENI. The CDR3 is CASSGDSGVGQTQYF. DNA for the CDR3: TGTGCCAGCTCCGGAGACTCGGGAGTCGGGCAGACCCAGTACTTC. The full variable domain, its missing parts supplied by reference TRBV18 and TRBJ2-5, is NAGVMQNPRHLVRRRGQEARLRCSPMKGHSHVYWYRQLPEEGLKFMVYLQKENIIDESGMPKERFSAEFPKEGPSILRIQQVVRGDSAAYFCASSGDSGVGQTQYFGPGTRLLVL.

The chain has TRBV7-8 and TRBJ2-2, with 11 bases identical to TRBD2. Unmatched junction bases numbered 8, after V lost 4 bases and J lost 1 base. Looked up from germline, CDR1 is SGHVS and CDR2 is FQNEAQ. CDR3 length: 18 amino acids. The CDR3 protein is CASSSHKTSGMNTGELFF. For the CDR3, the DNA is TGTGCCAGCAGCTCGCATAAGACTAGCGGGATGAACACCGGGGAGCTGTTTTTT.

The chain recombines TRBV27 with TRBJ2-2, with 7 bases fitting TRBD2. CDR3 length: 15 residues. The trim removed 5 bases at V and 0 bases at J, leaving 3 bases unmatched. The germline gives CDR1 MNHEY, CDR2 SMNVEV (reference sequence). CDR3 protein: CASSRLAANTGELFF. The CDR3 DNA reads as TGTGCCAGCAGTCGGCTAGCGGCGAACACCGGGGAGCTGTTTTTT.

The gene calls are TRBV2 and TRBJ2-5; 9 bases are shared with TRBD2. CDR3 length: 15 residues. The trim removed 4 bases at V and 9 bases at J, leaving 12 bases unmatched. Germline assignment: CDR1 SNHLY and CDR2 FYNNEI. The CDR3 protein is CASSGGRLAEGPQYF. CDR3 nucleotides: TGTGCCAGCAGTGGGGGAAGACTAGCGGAAGGGCCCCAGTACTTC.

This clone was detected once. V is TRBV19 and J is TRBJ1-5; TRBD1 matches 9 bases. Germline V gene sequence: CDR1 LNHDA, CDR2 SQIVND (reference sequence). The ends lost 6 bases at V and 4 bases at J; junction bases unmatched: 7. The CDR3 length is 15 residues. The CDR3 region is CASRSRTGVNQPQHF. The CDR3 nucleotides read TGTGCCAGTAGGAGCCGGACAGGGGTAAATCAGCCCCAGCATTTT.

As DNA, the CDR3 is TGTGCCAGCAGCTTTGCGCTAGCGGGAGGGTACAATGAGCAGTTCTTC. It yields the protein CASSFALAGGYNEQFF. The chain recombines TRBV12-1 with TRBJ2-1; TRBD2, the D gene given by the table, was not confirmed from the DNA. TRBV12-1 is a documented pseudogene. This CDR3 is 16 amino acids long.